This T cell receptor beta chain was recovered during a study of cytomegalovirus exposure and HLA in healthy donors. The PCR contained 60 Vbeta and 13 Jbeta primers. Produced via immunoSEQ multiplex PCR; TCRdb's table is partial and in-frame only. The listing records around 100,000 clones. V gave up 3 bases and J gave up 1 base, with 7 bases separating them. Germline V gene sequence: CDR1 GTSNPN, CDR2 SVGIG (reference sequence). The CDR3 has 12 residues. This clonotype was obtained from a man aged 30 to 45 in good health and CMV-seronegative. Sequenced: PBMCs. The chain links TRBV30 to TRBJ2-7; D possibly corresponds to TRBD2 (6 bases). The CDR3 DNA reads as TGTGCCTGGAGCGCGGGATCCTACGAGCAGTACTTC. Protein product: CAWSAGSYEQYF.